A selection of T cell receptor beta chains follows, all from one sample in a study of blood T cell repertoires in COVID-19. The protocol was immunoSEQ multiplex PCR, while the TCRdb copy is restricted to in-frame clones and leaves out a portion. The sample includes about 160,000 clones, roughly 93% of them seen just once. Material for sequencing was peripheral blood. The receptors stem from a man between 18 and 29 years old with acute or convalescent COVID-19. The CDR3 runs from the conserved cysteine through the conserved F or W. A D gene is named only where the DNA matches it firmly. Size tells how often a clone was seen (once, few, many) or the class of an expanded clone, and some rows leave it out.

.	TRBV9	.	TRBJ1-1	CASSATYRWDTEAFF	TGTGCCAGCAGCGCGACTTATCGGTGGGACACTGAAGCTTTCTTT
.	TRBV30	once	TRBJ2-7	CAWRETRAGEQYF	TGTGCCTGGAGGGAAACCCGGGCGGGGGAGCAGTACTTC
TRBD1	TRBV27	.	TRBJ1-6	CASSLRVTGGKNSPLHF	TGTGCCAGCAGTTTGCGGGTGACAGGGGGTAAAAATTCACCCCTCCACTTT
.	TRBV3-1/TRBV3-2	once	TRBJ1-1	CASSQGNTEAFF	TGTGCCAGCAGTCAGGGGAACACTGAAGCTTTCTTT
.	TRBV19	.	TRBJ2-3	CASSDSGTSTDTQYF	TGTGCCAGTAGCGATTCCGGGACTAGCACAGATACGCAGTATTTT
.	TRBV18	.	TRBJ1-1	CASSPPTFF	TGTGCCAGCTCACCACCTACTTTCTTT
.	TRBV11-3	.	TRBJ2-1	CASSSGTQYNEQFF	TGTGCCAGCAGCTCCGGGACTCAGTACAATGAGCAGTTCTTC
.	TRBV4-1	.	TRBJ2-2	CASSQAEGRKNTGELFF	TGCGCCAGCAGCCAAGCAGAGGGGAGGAAGAACACCGGGGAGCTGTTTTTT
TRBD1	TRBV3-1/TRBV3-2	.	TRBJ1-6	CASSQARTGGLNSPLHF	TGTGCCAGCAGCCAAGCCCGGACAGGGGGACTTAATTCACCCCTCCACTTT
.	TRBV7-2	.	TRBJ2-7	CASSFGTWGTYEQYF	TGTGCCAGCAGCTTTGGGACATGGGGGACCTACGAGCAGTACTTC
.	TRBV20-1	.	TRBJ1-4	CSAATNEKLFF	TGCAGTGCCGCAACTAATGAAAAACTGTTTTTT
.	TRBV5-1	.	TRBJ2-6	CASTLLNVLTF	TGCGCCAGCACCCTCCTCAACGTCCTGACTTTC
.	TRBV11-2	.	TRBJ2-7	CASAGEGGPYEQYF	TGTGCCAGCGCGGGGGAGGGGGGGCCCTACGAGCAGTACTTC
.	TRBV18	.	TRBJ2-7	CASSPLTREKQYF	TGTGCCAGCTCCCCCCTAACTAGGGAGAAGCAGTACTTC
TRBD1	TRBV3-1/TRBV3-2	.	TRBJ2-4	CASSQRGRVAKNIQYF	TGTGCCAGCAGCCAGAGGGGGCGAGTAGCCAAAAACATTCAGTACTTC
.	TRBV11-2	.	TRBJ1-1	CASSPRGTEAFF	TGTGCCAGCAGTCCCAGGGGTACTGAAGCTTTCTTT
.	TRBV5-5	.	TRBJ1-2	CASTPLLGEDGYTF	TGTGCCAGCACCCCTCTTCTAGGGGAGGATGGCTACACCTTC
.	TRBV19	.	TRBJ2-2	CASSIKAAVNTGELFF	TGTGCCAGTAGTATTAAGGCGGCGGTGAACACCGGGGAGCTGTTTTTT
TRBD1	TRBV3-1/TRBV3-2	.	TRBJ1-1	CASSQTRDRPNTEAFF	TGTGCCAGCAGCCAAACTAGGGACAGGCCGAACACTGAAGCTTTCTTT
.	TRBV20-1	.	TRBJ2-1	CSARAEVMFF	TGCAGTGCTAGAGCGGAGGTGATGTTCTTC
.	TRBV6-5	.	TRBJ1-3	CASRTQVTTNTIYF	TGTGCCAGCAGAACACAGGTTACCACTAACACCATATATTTT
TRBD2	TRBV5-6	.	TRBJ2-7	CASSLAGGEQYF	TGTGCCAGCAGCTTAGCGGGGGGCGAGCAGTACTTC
TRBD2	TRBV19	few	TRBJ2-3	CASSPLAGVRGDTQYF	TGTGCCAGTAGTCCCCTAGCGGGAGTAAGGGGGGATACGCAGTATTTT
.	TRBV7-9	few	TRBJ2-7	CASSSRENSYEQYF	TGTGCCAGCAGCTCGCGGGAAAACTCCTACGAGCAGTACTTC
TRBD1	TRBV13	.	TRBJ2-2	CASSHRGITGGELFF	TGTGCCAGCAGCCACAGGGGGATCACCGGTGGGGAGCTGTTTTTT
TRBD2	TRBV5-1	.	TRBJ2-3	CASSPRTSGTSTDTQYF	TGCGCCAGCAGCCCAAGGACTAGCGGGACGAGCACAGATACGCAGTATTTT
.	TRBV2	.	TRBJ1-2	CASSEGPPNYGYTF	TGTGCCAGCAGTGAGGGGCCCCCTAACTATGGCTACACCTTC
TRBD1	TRBV4-1	.	TRBJ2-7	CASSQPMDRYSYEQYF	TGCGCCAGCAGCCAACCGATGGACAGGTACTCCTACGAGCAGTACTTC
TRBD2	TRBV5-1	.	TRBJ2-3	CASRSGGTYTDTQYF	TGCGCCAGCAGAAGCGGGGGGACCTACACAGATACGCAGTATTTT
.	TRBV9	.	TRBJ1-2	CASSGEGYTF	TGTGCCAGCAGCGGGGAGGGCTACACCTTC
.	TRBV27	once	TRBJ2-1	CASSTLGGGTSPYNEQFF	TGTGCCAGCAGCACCCTGGGCGGCGGGACGTCCCCCTACAATGAGCAGTTCTTC
TRBD2	TRBV24-1	.	TRBJ2-1	CATSDPGLAIEQFF	TGTGCCACCAGTGACCCCGGACTAGCGATTGAGCAGTTCTTC
.	TRBV9	once	TRBJ1-5	CASSPGGRNQPQHF	TGTGCCAGCAGCCCGGGCGGGAGGAATCAGCCCCAGCATTTT
.	TRBV25-1	.	TRBJ2-2	CASSEYFKTAENTGELFF	TGTGCCAGCAGTGAATATTTCAAAACAGCGGAAAACACCGGGGAGCTGTTTTTT
.	TRBV5-1	.	TRBJ2-3	CASSLRGTSTDTQYF	TGCGCCAGCAGCTTGCGAGGGACTAGCACAGATACGCAGTATTTT
.	TRBV5-1	.	TRBJ1-2	CASSLERDYGYTF	TGCGCCAGCAGCTTGGAGAGGGACTATGGCTACACCTTC
.	TRBV27	.	TRBJ1-1	CASSFHLGEDNTEAFF	TGTGCCAGCAGTTTCCACCTAGGAGAGGATAACACTGAAGCTTTCTTT
.	TRBV27	.	TRBJ1-2	CASSLSAGNYGYTF	TGTGCCAGCAGTTTATCGGCAGGAAACTATGGCTACACCTTC
.	TRBV6-5	.	TRBJ1-2	CASSFRVPTAHYGYTF	TGTGCCAGCAGTTTTCGGGTTCCGACAGCCCACTATGGCTACACCTTC
.	TRBV7-9	.	TRBJ2-7	CASSLADRSYEQYF	TGTGCCAGCAGCTTAGCAGATAGATCCTACGAGCAGTACTTC
TRBD1	TRBV10-2	few	TRBJ1-5	CASSDRGQGNQPQHF	TGCGCCAGCAGTGACCGCGGACAGGGTAATCAGCCCCAGCATTTT